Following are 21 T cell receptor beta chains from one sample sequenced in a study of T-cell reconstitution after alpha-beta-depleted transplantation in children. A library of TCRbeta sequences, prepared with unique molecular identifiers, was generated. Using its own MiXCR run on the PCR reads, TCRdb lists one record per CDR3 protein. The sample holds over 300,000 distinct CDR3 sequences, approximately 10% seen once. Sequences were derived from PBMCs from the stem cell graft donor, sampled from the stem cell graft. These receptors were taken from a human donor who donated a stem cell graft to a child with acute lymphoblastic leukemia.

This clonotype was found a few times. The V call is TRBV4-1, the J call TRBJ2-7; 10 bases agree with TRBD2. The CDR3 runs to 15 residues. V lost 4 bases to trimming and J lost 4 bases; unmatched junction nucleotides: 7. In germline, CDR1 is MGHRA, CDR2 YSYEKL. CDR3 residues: CASSPRSGRAYEQYF. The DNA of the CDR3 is TGCGCCAGCAGCCCCCGGAGCGGGAGGGCGTACGAGCAGTACTTC.

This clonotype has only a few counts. The CDR3 DNA is TGTGCCAGCACCGGGGACTCGCCCCCGATTAATGAGCAGTTCTTC. Encoded protein: CASTGDSPPINEQFF. The chain is built from TRBV12-3 or TRBV12-4 and TRBJ2-1, with D perhaps matching TRBD2 (6 bases). V gave up 7 bases and J gave up 7 bases, with 20 bases separating them. The CDR3 covers 15 residues.

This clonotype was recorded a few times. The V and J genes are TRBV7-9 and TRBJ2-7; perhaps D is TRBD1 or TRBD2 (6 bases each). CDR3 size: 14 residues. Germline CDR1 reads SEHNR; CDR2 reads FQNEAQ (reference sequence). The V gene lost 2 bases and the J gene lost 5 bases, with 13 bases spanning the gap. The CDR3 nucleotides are TGTGCCAGCAGCTTACGGGGGCGGAGGAACGAGCAGTACTTC. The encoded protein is CASSLRGRRNEQYF.

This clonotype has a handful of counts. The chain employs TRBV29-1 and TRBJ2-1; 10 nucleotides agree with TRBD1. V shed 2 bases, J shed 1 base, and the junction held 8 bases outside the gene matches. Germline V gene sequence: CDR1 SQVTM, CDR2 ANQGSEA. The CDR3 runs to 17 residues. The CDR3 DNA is TGCAGCGTTGAACGAGACAGGGGGCCTGGATCCTACAATGAGCAGTTCTTC. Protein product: CSVERDRGPGSYNEQFF.

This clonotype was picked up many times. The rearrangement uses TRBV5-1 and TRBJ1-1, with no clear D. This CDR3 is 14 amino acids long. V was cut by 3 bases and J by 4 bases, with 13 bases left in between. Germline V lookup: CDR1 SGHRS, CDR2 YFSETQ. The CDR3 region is CASSSDWMGTEAFF. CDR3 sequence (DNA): TGCGCCAGCAGCTCCGATTGGATGGGCACTGAAGCTTTCTTT.

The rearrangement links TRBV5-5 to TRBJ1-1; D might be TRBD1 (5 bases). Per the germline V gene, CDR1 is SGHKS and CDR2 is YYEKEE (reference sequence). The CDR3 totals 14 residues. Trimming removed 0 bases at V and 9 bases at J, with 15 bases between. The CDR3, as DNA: TGTGCCAGCAGCTTGGACATGGGACGCCCACAAGCTTTCTTT. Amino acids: CASSLDMGRPQAFF.

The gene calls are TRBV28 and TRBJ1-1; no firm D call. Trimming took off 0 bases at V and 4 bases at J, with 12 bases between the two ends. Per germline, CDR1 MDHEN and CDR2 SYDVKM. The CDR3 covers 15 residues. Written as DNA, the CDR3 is TGTGCCAGCAGTTTATGGGGCCGGAGTAGCACTGAAGCTTTCTTT. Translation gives CASSLWGRSSTEAFF. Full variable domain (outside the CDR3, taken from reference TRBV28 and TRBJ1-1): DVKVTQSSRYLVKRTGEKVFLECVQDMDHENMFWYRQDPGLGLRLIYFSYDVKMKEKGDIPEGYSVSREKKERFSLILESASTNQTSMYLCASSLWGRSSTEAFFGQGTRLTVV.

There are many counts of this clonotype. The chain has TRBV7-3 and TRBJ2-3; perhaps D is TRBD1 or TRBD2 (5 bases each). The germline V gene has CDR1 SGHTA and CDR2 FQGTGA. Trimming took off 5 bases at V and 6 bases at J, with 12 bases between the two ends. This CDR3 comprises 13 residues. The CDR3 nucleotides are TGTGCCAGCAGCAAAAGAGAGGGGGATACGCAGTATTTT. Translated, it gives CASSKREGDTQYF.

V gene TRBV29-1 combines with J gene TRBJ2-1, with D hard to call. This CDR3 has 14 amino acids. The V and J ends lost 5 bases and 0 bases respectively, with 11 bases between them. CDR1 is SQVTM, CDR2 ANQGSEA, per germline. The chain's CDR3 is CSVQARSSYNEQFF. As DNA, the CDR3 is TGCAGCGTTCAAGCTCGAAGCTCCTACAATGAGCAGTTCTTC.

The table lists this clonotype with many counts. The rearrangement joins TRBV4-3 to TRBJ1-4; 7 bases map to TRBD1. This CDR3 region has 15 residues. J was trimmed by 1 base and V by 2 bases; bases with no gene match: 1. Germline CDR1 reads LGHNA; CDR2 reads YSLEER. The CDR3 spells CASSQHRGTNEKLFF. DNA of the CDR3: TGCGCCAGCAGCCAACACAGGGGAACTAATGAAAAACTGTTTTTT.

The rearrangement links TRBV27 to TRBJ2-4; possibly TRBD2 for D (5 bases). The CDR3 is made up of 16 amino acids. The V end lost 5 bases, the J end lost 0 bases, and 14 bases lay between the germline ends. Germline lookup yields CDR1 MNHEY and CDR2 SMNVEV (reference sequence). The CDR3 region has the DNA TGTGCCAGCAGTGGTACTAGTTCACTAGCCAAAAACATTCAGTACTTC. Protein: CASSGTSSLAKNIQYF.

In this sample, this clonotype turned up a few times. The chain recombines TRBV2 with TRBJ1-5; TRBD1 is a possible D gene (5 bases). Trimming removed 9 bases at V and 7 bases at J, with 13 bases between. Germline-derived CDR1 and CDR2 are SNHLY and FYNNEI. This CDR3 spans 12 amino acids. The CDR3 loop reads CARHRGSQPQHF. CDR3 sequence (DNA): TGTGCCAGACACCGGGGGTCCCAGCCCCAGCATTTT.

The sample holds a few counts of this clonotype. CDR3 DNA sequence: TGTGCCAGCAGCCAAGAGTTGGATAGTTTGAACGAGCAGTACTTC. It translates to CASSQELDSLNEQYF. The chain recombines TRBV3-1 with TRBJ2-7; D is unclear. The CDR3 totals 15 residues. The V end lost 0 bases, the J end lost 5 bases, and 14 bases lay between the germline ends. Germline CDR1 LGHDT, CDR2 YNNKEL (reference sequence).

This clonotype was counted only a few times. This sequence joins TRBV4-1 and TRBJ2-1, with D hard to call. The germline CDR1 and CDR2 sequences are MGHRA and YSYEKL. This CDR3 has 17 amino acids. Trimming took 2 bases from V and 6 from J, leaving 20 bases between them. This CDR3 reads CASSQTVAANKGNEQFF. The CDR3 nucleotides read TGCGCCAGCAGCCAAACGGTCGCCGCGAATAAGGGCAATGAGCAGTTCTTC.

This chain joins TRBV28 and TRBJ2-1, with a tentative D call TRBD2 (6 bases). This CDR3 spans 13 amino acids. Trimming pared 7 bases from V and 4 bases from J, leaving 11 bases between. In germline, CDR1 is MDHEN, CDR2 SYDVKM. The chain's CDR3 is CASTGDFYNEQFF. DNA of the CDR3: TGTGCCAGCACCGGGGACTTTTACAATGAGCAGTTCTTC.

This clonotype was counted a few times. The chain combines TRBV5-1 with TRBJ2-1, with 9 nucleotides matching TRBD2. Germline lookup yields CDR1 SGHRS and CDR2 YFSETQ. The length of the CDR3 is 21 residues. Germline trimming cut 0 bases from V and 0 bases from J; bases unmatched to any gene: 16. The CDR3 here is CASSLGIAGDEHSHSYNEQFF. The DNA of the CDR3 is TGCGCCAGCAGCTTGGGGATAGCGGGGGACGAGCACAGCCACTCCTACAATGAGCAGTTCTTC. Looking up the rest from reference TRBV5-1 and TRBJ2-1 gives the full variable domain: KAGVTQTPRYLIKTRGQQVTLSCSPISGHRSVSWYQQTPGQGLQFLFEYFSETQRNKGNFPGRFSGRQFSNSRSEMNVSTLELGDSALYLCASSLGIAGDEHSHSYNEQFFGPGTRLTVL.

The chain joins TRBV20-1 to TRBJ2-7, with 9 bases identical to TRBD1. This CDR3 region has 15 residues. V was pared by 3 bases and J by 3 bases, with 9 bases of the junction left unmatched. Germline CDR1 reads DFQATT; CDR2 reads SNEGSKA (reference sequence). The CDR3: CSASRTGASRYEQYF. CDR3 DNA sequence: TGCAGTGCTAGCCGGACAGGGGCGTCCCGCTACGAGCAGTACTTC.

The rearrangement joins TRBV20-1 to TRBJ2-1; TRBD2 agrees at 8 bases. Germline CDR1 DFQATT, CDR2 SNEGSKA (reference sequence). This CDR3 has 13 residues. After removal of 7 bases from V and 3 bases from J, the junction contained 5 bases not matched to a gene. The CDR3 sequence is CSVSSGRYNEQFF. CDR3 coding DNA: TGCAGTGTCTCTAGCGGGCGCTACAATGAGCAGTTCTTC.

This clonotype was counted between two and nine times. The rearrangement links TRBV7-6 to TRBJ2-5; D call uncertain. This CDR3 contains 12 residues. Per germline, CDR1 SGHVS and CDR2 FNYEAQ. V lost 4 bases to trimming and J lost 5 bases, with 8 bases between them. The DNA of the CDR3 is TGTGCCAGCAGCTCCCGATGGGAGACCCAGTACTTC. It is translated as CASSSRWETQYF.

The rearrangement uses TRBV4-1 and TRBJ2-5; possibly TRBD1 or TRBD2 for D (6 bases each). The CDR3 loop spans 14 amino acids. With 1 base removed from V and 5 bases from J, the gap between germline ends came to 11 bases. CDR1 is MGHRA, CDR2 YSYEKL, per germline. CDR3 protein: CASSQVTGRETQYF. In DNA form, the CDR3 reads TGCGCCAGCAGCCAAGTCACAGGGAGGGAGACCCAGTACTTC.

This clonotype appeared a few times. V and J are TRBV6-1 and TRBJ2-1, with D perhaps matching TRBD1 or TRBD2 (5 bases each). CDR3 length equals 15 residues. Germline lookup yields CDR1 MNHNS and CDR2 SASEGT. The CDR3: CAHSKDRGQYNEQFF. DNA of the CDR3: TGTGCACACTCAAAGGATCGGGGCCAATACAATGAGCAGTTCTTC.